This T cell receptor (beta chain) was documented in a study of CD8 T cells in Susac syndrome. Germline loops: CDR1 SEHNR, CDR2 FQNEAQ (reference sequence). This CDR3 has 17 amino acids. V gave up 7 bases and J gave up 0 bases, with 21 bases separating them. cDNA came from about 0.5 to 1 ug RNA primed by random hexamers. It was immunoSEQ multiplex PCR that amplified TCR beta CDR3 across 54 Vbeta and 13 Jbeta. TCRdb called the immunoSEQ multiplex PCR reads again in MiXCR, with one record for every CDR3 protein. Here the sample spans 40,000 to 55,000 distinct CDR3 sequences, roughly 93% being singletons. Control patients had untreated stable or active relapsing-remitting multiple sclerosis by revised McDonald criteria. It was negative isolation that provided the CD8+ and CD4+ T cells, whereas TEMRA cells were enriched by FACS.

This sequence originates from a human donor with multiple sclerosis. Sequenced sample: CD8+ T cells from PBMCs. The J gene is TRBJ1-1, the V gene TRBV7-9; D call uncertain. The CDR3 DNA reads as TGTGCCAGCACCCGCAGAGGCGATGAATCACTGAACACTGAAGCTTTCTTT. Translated, it gives CASTRRGDESLNTEAFF.